These T cell receptor beta chains were read from a single sample in a study of blood T cell repertoires in COVID-19. Some clones are missing from TCRdb's copy, which holds only in-frame ones; the method was immunoSEQ multiplex PCR. The sample holds about 89,000 clones, about 88% seen once. The specimen was peripheral blood. The receptors come from a man at least 80 years old with active or convalescent COVID-19. The CDR3 runs from the conserved cysteine through the conserved F or W. Fields, in order: CDR3 length, J gene, D gene, clone size, V gene, CDR3 DNA, CDR3 protein. The D gene is left open where the match is weak. Size values are once, few and many counts, or a class for expanded clones, and some rows have none.

15 TRBJ1-5 TRBD1 NA TRBV9 TGTGCCAGCAGCGTAGGGGGGGACAGGAGTCAGCCCCAGCATTTT CASSVGGDRSQPQHF
16 TRBJ2-1 TRBD2 NA TRBV4-1 TGCGCCAGCAGCCAAGGAGGACTAGCGGGAGCCCACCCAGGGGTCTTC CASSQGGLAGAHPGVF
12 TRBJ1-2 TRBD1 NA TRBV9 TGTGCCAGCAGCGGGACAGGGTATGGCTACACCTTC CASSGTGYGYTF
17 TRBJ1-3 NA NA TRBV28 TGTGCCAGCAGTCCAACCAGGACACTCAACTCTGGAAACACCATATATTTT CASSPTRTLNSGNTIYF
14 TRBJ1-4 NA NA TRBV28 TGTGCCAGCAGCCGTAGCGGTATTAATGAAAAACTGTTTTTT CASSRSGINEKLFF
17 TRBJ1-5 NA few TRBV4-3 TGCGCCAGCAGCCAAGATTTAGGTGCGGAGAGCAATCAGCCCCAGCATTTT CASSQDLGAESNQPQHF
14 TRBJ1-1 TRBD1 NA TRBV7-9 TGTGCCAGCAGTCAACAGGGGGCGGACACTGAAGCTTTCTTT CASSQQGADTEAFF
13 TRBJ2-1 NA NA TRBV18 TGTGCCAGCTCACCGTACGGGGACAATGAGCAGTTCTTC CASSPYGDNEQFF
17 TRBJ1-1 TRBD1 NA TRBV5-1 TGCGCCAGCAGCTTGGGGCCACAGGGGGCAATTGTTACTGAAGCTTTCTTT CASSLGPQGAIVTEAFF
16 TRBJ2-1 TRBD2 NA TRBV7-2 TGTGCCAGCAGCTTTCGTATGGCTAGCGGCTACAATGAGCAGTTCTTC CASSFRMASGYNEQFF
16 TRBJ2-1 TRBD2 NA TRBV4-3 TGCGCCAGCAGCCAAGATCTTGGCCTAGCGGGCAATGAGCAGTTCTTC CASSQDLGLAGNEQFF
14 TRBJ2-4 TRBD2 NA TRBV19 TGTGCCAGTAGGCTACCGGGACTACAAAACATTCAGTACTTC CASRLPGLQNIQYF
12 TRBJ2-2 NA once TRBV29-1 TGCAGCGTCAGGGGGGCGACCGGGGAGCTGTTTTTT CSVRGATGELFF
13 TRBJ1-1 NA NA TRBV29-1 TGCAGCGTTGAAACTGACGTCAGGACTGAAGCTTTCTTT CSVETDVRTEAFF
12 TRBJ1-2 NA NA TRBV23-1 TGCGCCAGCGATGGACAGCACTATGGCTACACCTTC CASDGQHYGYTF
17 TRBJ1-6 NA NA TRBV3-1/TRBV3-2 TGTGCCAGCAGCCAAGCCTCTCCGGGACGGGAGAAATCACCCCTCCACTTT CASSQASPGREKSPLHF
14 TRBJ1-2 NA NA TRBV24-1 TGTGCCACCAGTGATTCCCAGGGGCGGTATGGCTACACCTTC CATSDSQGRYGYTF
13 TRBJ1-3 NA NA TRBV7-9 TGTGCCAGCAGGACAGACTCTGGAAACACCATATATTTT CASRTDSGNTIYF
14 TRBJ1-3 TRBD1 NA TRBV10-3 TGTGCCATCAGCATGGGACAGGAAAGAAACACCATATATTTT CAISMGQERNTIYF
13 TRBJ1-5 NA NA TRBV15 TGTGCCACCAGCAGAGAGCAGTATCAGCCCCAGCATTTT CATSREQYQPQHF
12 TRBJ1-2 NA few TRBV5-1 TGCGCCAGCAGCGGGGAGGTTTATGGCTACACCTTC CASSGEVYGYTF
13 TRBJ1-2 TRBD1 NA TRBV10-3 TGTGCCATCAGTGGGGACAGTCTCTATGGCTACACCTTC CAISGDSLYGYTF
14 TRBJ1-6 NA NA TRBV13 TGTGCCAGCAGCCGGGAGTATCCTTACTCACCCCTCCACTTT CASSREYPYSPLHF
16 TRBJ2-5 TRBD1 NA TRBV4-3 TGCGCCAGCAGCCAAGATCGGGGACAGGGGAGAGAGACCCAGTACTTC CASSQDRGQGRETQYF
14 TRBJ2-2 NA once TRBV24-1 TGTGCCACCAGTGATCCCGGGAACACCGGGGAGCTGTTTTTT CATSDPGNTGELFF
14 TRBJ1-2 NA NA TRBV7-9 TGTGCCAGCAGCCCCATAACAGGGAGCTATGGCTACACCTTC CASSPITGSYGYTF
15 TRBJ2-6 NA NA TRBV18 TGTGCCAGCTCACCGACGGGCTCTGGGGCCAACGTCCTGACTTTC CASSPTGSGANVLTF
12 TRBJ2-2 NA NA TRBV5-6 TGTGCCAGCAGCAAGGGAGGCGGGGAGCTGTTTTTT CASSKGGGELFF
14 TRBJ1-2 TRBD1 NA TRBV7-2 TGTGCCAGCAGCTTTAATCAGGGGGACTATGGCTACACCTTC CASSFNQGDYGYTF
14 TRBJ1-2 NA NA TRBV7-8 TGTGCCAGCAGCGCAGGCGGGGCAGTCTATGGCTACACCTTC CASSAGGAVYGYTF